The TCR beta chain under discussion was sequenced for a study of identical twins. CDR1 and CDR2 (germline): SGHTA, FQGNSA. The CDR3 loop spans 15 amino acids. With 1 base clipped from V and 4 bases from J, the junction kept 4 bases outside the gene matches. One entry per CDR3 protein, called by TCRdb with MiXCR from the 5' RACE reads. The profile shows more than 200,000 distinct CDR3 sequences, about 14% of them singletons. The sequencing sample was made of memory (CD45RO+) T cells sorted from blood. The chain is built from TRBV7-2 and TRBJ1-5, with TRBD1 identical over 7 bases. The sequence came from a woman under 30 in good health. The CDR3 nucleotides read TGTGCCAGCAGCTTAGGACAGGGTATTAATCAGCCCCAGCATTTT. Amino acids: CASSLGQGINQPQHF.